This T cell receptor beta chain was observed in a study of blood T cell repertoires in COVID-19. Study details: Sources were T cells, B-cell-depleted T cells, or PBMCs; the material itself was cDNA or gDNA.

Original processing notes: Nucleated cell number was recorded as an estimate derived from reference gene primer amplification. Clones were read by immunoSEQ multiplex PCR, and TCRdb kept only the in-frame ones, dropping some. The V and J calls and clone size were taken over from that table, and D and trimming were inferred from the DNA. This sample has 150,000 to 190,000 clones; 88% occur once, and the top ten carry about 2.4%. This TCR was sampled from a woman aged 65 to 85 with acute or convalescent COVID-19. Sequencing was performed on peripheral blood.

This CDR3 is CASSLTGNSNQPQHF. The CDR3, as DNA: TGTGCCAGCTCGTTGACAGGAAATAGCAATCAGCCCCAGCATTTT. The chain joins TRBV2 to TRBJ1-5; D perhaps matches TRBD1 (6 bases). Per the germline V gene, CDR1 is SNHLY and CDR2 is FYNNEI. The V end was cut by 8 bases, the J end by 0 bases, with 14 bases between. The CDR3 is 15 amino acids.